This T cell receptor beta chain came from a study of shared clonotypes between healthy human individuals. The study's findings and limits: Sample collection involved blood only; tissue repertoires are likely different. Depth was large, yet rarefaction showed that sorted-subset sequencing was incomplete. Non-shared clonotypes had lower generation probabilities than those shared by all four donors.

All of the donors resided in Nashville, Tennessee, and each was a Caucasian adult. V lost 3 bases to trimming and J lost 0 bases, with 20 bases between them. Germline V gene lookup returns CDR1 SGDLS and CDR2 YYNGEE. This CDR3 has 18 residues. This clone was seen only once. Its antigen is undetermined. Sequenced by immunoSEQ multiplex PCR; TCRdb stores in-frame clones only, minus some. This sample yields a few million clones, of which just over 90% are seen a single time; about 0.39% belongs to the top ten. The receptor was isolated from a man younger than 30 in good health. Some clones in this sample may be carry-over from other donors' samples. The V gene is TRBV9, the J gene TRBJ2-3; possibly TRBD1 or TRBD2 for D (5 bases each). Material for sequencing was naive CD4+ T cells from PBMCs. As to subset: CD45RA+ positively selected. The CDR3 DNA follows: TGTGCCAGCAGCGGCCGGGGCGGAGCTCAATCTAGCACAGATACGCAGTATTTT. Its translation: CASSGRGGAQSSTDTQYF.